Listed below are T cell receptor beta chains from one sample, sequenced in a study of blood T cell repertoires in COVID-19. Assay used: immunoSEQ multiplex PCR; TCRdb lists only in-frame clones, some missing. Here the sample spans approximately 240,000 clones, roughly nine tenths being singletons. Sequencing was performed on PBMCs or T cells enriched from blood (not recorded which). Receptor source: a woman between 25 and 40 years old with acute COVID-19. The CDR3 runs from the conserved cysteine through the conserved F or W. The order of the fields is J gene, D gene, CDR3 length, clone size, V gene, CDR3 DNA, CDR3 protein. The D gene is left open where the match is weak. The size entry is marked missing in some rows and otherwise reads once, few, many or a size class.

TRBJ1-6,.,14,.,TRBV30,TGTGCCTGGAGTGTAACAGCTGGTAATTCACCCCTCCACTTT,CAWSVTAGNSPLHF
TRBJ2-5,.,12,.,TRBV12-3/TRBV12-4,TGTGCCAGCAGTCGGAGTTTGGAGACCCAGTACTTC,CASSRSLETQYF
TRBJ2-1,.,16,.,TRBV7-3,TGTGCCAGCAGCCCCAACGGTCGGGGGGCCTCCAATGAGCAGTTCTTC,CASSPNGRGASNEQFF
TRBJ1-2,.,13,once,TRBV13,TGTGCCAGCAGCCCACGGACAGCCTATGGCTACACCTTC,CASSPRTAYGYTF
TRBJ2-3,.,12,.,TRBV3-1/TRBV3-2,TGTGCCAGCAGCCACCGGGAAGATACGCAGTATTTT,CASSHREDTQYF
TRBJ2-3,TRBD2,17,.,TRBV2,TGTGCCAGCAGGACTAGCGGGGGGGCCGGTTTAGCAGATACGCAGTATTTT,CASRTSGGAGLADTQYF
TRBJ2-3,.,14,.,TRBV24-1,TGTGCCACCAGTGCCCGACTAAGCACAGATACGCAGTATTTT,CATSARLSTDTQYF
TRBJ2-7,TRBD1,14,.,TRBV4-1,TGCGCCAGCAGCCAAGCGGGACAGGGTACCGAGCAGTACTTC,CASSQAGQGTEQYF
TRBJ1-1,.,14,once,TRBV7-6,TGTGCCAGCAGCTTAAGGCCGGGGAGGACTGAAGCTTTCTTT,CASSLRPGRTEAFF
TRBJ2-1,.,11,.,TRBV2,TGTGCCAGCACGGAGCTGAATGAGCAGTTCTTC,CASTELNEQFF
TRBJ2-7,TRBD2,14,.,TRBV6-5,TGTGCCAGCACCACCGGGGGGGTAAGCGACGAGCAGTACTTC,CASTTGGVSDEQYF
TRBJ2-5,.,14,.,TRBV6-6,TGTGCCAGCAGTTACCAGTGGCGGCAAGAGACCCAGTACTTC,CASSYQWRQETQYF
TRBJ2-3,TRBD2,15,.,TRBV3-1/TRBV3-2,TGTGCCAGCAGCTTAAGCGGGGGGGCCTCAGATACGCAGTATTTT,CASSLSGGASDTQYF
TRBJ2-2,TRBD2,18,.,TRBV7-2,TGTGCCAGCAGCACCGGACTAGCGGGAGGCAGGGGGACCGGGGAGCTGTTTTTT,CASSTGLAGGRGTGELFF
TRBJ2-3,TRBD2,15,.,TRBV5-1,TGCGCCAGCAGAACGACTAGCGGGGGTGCAGATACGCAGTATTTT,CASRTTSGGADTQYF
TRBJ2-7,.,12,.,TRBV29-1,TGCAGCGTTGGAAGGACACTCGGGGAGCAGTACTTC,CSVGRTLGEQYF
TRBJ1-4,.,12,.,TRBV4-2,TGTGCCAGCCGTCCCGCGGGCGAAAAACTGTTTTTT,CASRPAGEKLFF
TRBJ2-3,TRBD2,15,.,TRBV10-3,TGTGCCATCAGTGATCTGGGACTAACCACAGATACGCAGTATTTT,CAISDLGLTTDTQYF